What follows is one T cell receptor (beta chain) and its context. This clonotype was counted a few times. It has no known antigen specificity. The input lacks base qualities; no much larger clone sits a single base away. The approximately 39 donors, aged about 6 to 100 years, were systemically healthy Caucasian individuals from Russia. Each donor gave about 9.7 milliliters of peripheral blood, drawn into EDTA-treated Vacutainer tubes. Ficoll-Paque density-gradient centrifugation was used to isolate PBMCs, with at least 6.5 million per sample. Total RNA, at least 6 micrograms per sample, was extracted from PBMCs with Trizol reagent. For every donor, flow cytometry on a PBMC aliquot measured the percentage of naive CD45RAhigh/CD27high T cells. Taken from the germline V gene, the CDR1 and CDR2 loops are SGHRS and YFSETQ. Spanning cysteine to phenylalanine, the CDR3 consists of 14 amino acids. Only the CDR3 DNA is retained, 42 bases long and in frame from the first base. Unmatched junction bases come to 5, with V trimmed by 7 bases and J by 4 bases.

This specimen comes from a study of blood T cells in healthy people across ages (dated by TCRdb to the mid-2010s). Notes on the research overall: In model experiments, roughly one uniquely barcoded TCR beta cDNA molecule per two T cells was captured by template switching. To track age-related changes in TCR beta repertoire diversity, the study relied on deep sequencing normalized with unique cDNA molecular identifiers. The donors were split into four age groups: young (average around 15 years), middle-aged (nearly 40), aged (over 55) and long-lived (over 80). Donors of different ages were randomly distributed across sequencing lanes to avoid experimental bias. Two additional independent replicas of 1 million unique cDNA reads from the same blood draw were analyzed for two donors (one aged 18 to 30 and one aged 80 or older).

Library preparation was by 5' RACE. Sequencing used an Illumina HiSeq 2500. The second PCR ran for roughly 6 to 11 cycles and used a J-beta primer mix along with a sample-barcoded 5' primer. Each TCR beta cDNA molecule received a unique molecular identifier from a template-switch 5' adaptor carrying 12 random nucleotides. Each sample yielded at least 3 million CDR3-containing paired-end reads. All of the RNA was converted into first-strand cDNA using the Mint cDNA synthesis kit, with a TRBC-specific oligonucleotide serving as the primer. After uracil-DNA glycosylase treatment, a first 18-cycle PCR used universal primers M1SS and BC2_uni_R on all cDNA. As for how the authors treated the data: Each sample was normalized by randomly selecting 1 million high-quality reads, each carrying a distinct molecular identifier. Reads sharing molecular identifiers were discarded rather than binned into consensus sequences. MiTCR, with a Q25 quality threshold and the strictest error-elimination algorithm, was used for CDR3 identification, clonotype clustering and error correction. A nonparametric unseen species model with Euler transformation was used to estimate lower-bound total TCR beta diversity. TCRdb trimmed the raw reads at Q25, called clones with MiXCR and kept productive beta chains. Merged by CDR3 protein, the rows form single entries marked with the most common genes and DNA. The V and J calls were determined by TCRdb, not by the authors. In all, the sample holds 600,000 or so distinct CDR3 sequences, and around a fifth of those were seen once. 3.6% of the sample is taken by the ten largest.

Overall results and qualifications from the work: The CMV infection status of donors was not known, potentially confounding age-related changes in expanded clonotypes. Because profiling used bulk unsorted PBMCs, naive and antigen-experienced compartments could not be compared conclusively. Estimates of total diversity based on one million sequenced T cells were regarded as lower bounds and as underestimates. The long-lived group showed more naive CD4+ T cells, fewer expanded clones and increased TCR diversity than the aged group, suggesting age selection. As age increased, observed TCR beta diversity per million T cells dropped in a roughly linear way, and a significant reduction was already evident by age about 40. A strong correlation was found between observed TCR beta diversity and the percentage of naive T cells measured by flow cytometry.

Sequencing input: blood. The clonotype comes from a man between 65 and 85 years old in good health. The chain uses TRBV5-1 and TRBJ1-4, and 9 junctional nucleotides match TRBD1. The CDR3 sequence is CASRWTGDNEKLFF. The nucleotide sequence reads as follows: TGCGCCAGCCGCTGGACAGGGGATAATGAAAAACTGTTTTTT.